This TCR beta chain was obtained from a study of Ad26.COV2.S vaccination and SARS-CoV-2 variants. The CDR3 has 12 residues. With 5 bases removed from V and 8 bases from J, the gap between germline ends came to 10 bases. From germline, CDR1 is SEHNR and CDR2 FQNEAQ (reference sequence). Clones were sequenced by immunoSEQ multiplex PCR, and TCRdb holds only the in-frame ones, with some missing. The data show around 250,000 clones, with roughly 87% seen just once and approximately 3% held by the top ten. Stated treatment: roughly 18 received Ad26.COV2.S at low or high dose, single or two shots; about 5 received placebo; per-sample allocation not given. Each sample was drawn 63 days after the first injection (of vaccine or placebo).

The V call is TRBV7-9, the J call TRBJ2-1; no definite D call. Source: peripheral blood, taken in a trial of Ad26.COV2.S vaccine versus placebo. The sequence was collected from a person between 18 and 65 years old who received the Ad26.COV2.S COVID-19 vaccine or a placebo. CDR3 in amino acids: CASSLQNDEQFF. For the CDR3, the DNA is TGTGCCAGCAGCCTCCAGAACGATGAGCAGTTCTTC.